The sequence of this TCR beta chain was determined in a study of blood T cell repertoires in COVID-19. On the study more broadly: Specimens from acute and convalescent COVID-19 originated in the United States, Italy and Spain. Sample material is recorded as cDNA or gDNA derived from T cells, B-cell-depleted T cells, or PBMCs.

CDR3 length equals 13 residues. Trimming took 0 bases from V and 7 from J; bases not matched to a gene: 0. Germline CDR1 SGHRS, CDR2 YFSETQ. As processed by the authors: Scientists estimated how many nucleated cells there were by amplifying reference gene primers. Repertoires were generated with immunoSEQ multiplex PCR, while TCRdb's copy carries only in-frame clones and drops some. V and J calls and clone size are as listed in that table; D and trimming were resolved from the DNA. The data show roughly 390,000 clones, roughly 85% seen once. The sequence came from a woman aged 18-29 years with acute or convalescent COVID-19. Specimen: peripheral blood. The chain recombines TRBV5-1 with TRBJ2-4, with 8 bases identical to TRBD1. The CDR3 DNA is TGCGCCAGCAGCTTGGACAGGGGGAACATTCAGTACTTC. Encoded protein: CASSLDRGNIQYF.